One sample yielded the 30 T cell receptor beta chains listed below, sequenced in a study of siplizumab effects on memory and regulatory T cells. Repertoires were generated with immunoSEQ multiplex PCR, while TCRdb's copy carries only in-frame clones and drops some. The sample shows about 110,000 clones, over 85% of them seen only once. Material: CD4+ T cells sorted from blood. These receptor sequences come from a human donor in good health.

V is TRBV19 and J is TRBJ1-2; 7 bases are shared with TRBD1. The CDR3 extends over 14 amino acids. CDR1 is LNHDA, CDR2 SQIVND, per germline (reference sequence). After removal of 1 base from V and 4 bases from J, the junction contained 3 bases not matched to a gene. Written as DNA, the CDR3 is TGTGCCAGTAGTATAGGGGACAGATTCTATGGCTACACCTTC. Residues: CASSIGDRFYGYTF.

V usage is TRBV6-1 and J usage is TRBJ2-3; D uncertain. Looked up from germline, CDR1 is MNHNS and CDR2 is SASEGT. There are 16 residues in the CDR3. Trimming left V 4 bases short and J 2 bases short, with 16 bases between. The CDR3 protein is CASSANRKLVTDTQYF. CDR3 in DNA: TGTGCCAGCAGTGCCAACCGAAAGTTGGTCACAGATACGCAGTATTTT.

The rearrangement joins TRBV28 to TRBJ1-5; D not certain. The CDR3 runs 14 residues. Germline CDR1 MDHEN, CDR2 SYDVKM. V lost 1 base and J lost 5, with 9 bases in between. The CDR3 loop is CASSLLQPYQPQHF. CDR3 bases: TGTGCCAGCAGTTTATTACAACCCTATCAGCCCCAGCATTTT.

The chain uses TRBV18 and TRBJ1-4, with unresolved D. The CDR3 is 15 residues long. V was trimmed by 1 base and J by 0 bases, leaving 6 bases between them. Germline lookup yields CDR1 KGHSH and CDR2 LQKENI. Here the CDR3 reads CASSPQGTTNEKLFF. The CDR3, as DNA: TGTGCCAGCTCACCACAGGGAACAACTAATGAAAAACTGTTTTTT.

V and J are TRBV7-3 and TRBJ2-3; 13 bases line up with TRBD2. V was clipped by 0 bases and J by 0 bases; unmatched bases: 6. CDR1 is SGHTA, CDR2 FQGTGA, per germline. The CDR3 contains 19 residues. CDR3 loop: CASSLTGGLAGLSTDTQYF. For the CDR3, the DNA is TGTGCCAGCAGCTTAACGGGGGGACTAGCGGGACTAAGCACAGATACGCAGTATTTT.

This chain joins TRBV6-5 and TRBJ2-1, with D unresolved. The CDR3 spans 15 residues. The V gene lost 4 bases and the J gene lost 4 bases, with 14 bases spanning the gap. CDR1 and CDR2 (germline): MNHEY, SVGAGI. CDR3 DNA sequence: TGTGCCAGCAGTTTTCACTCAAGGCAGTACAATGAGCAGTTCTTC. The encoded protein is CASSFHSRQYNEQFF.

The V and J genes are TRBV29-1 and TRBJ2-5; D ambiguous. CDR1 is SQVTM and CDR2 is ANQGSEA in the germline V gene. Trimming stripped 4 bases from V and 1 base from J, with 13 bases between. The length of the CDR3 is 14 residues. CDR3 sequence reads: CSVGLVGSQETQYF. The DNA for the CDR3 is TGCAGCGTTGGGTTAGTTGGCAGCCAAGAGACCCAGTACTTC. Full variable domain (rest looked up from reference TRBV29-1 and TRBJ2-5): SAVISQKPSRDICQRGTSLTIQCQVDSQVTMMFWYRQQPGQSLTLIATANQGSEATYESGFVIDKFPISRPNLTFSTLTVSNMSPEDSSIYLCSVGLVGSQETQYFGPGTRLLVL.

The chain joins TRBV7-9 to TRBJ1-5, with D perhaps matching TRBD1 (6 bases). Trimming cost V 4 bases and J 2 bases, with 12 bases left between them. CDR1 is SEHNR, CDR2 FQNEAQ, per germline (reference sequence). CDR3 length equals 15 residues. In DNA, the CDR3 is TGTGCCAGCAGCTCTACAGGGTTCGGCAATCAGCCCCAGCATTTT. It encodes CASSSTGFGNQPQHF.

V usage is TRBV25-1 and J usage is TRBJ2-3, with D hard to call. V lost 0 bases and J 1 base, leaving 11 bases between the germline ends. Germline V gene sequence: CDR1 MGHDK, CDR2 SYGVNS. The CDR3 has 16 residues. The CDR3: CASSEYGRRGTDTQYF. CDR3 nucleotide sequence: TGTGCCAGCAGTGAATATGGACGAAGGGGCACAGATACGCAGTATTTT.

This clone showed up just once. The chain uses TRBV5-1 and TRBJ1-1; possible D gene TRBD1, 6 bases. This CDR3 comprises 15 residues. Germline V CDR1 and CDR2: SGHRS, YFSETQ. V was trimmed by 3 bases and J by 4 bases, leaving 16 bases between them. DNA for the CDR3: TGCGCCAGCAGCTGGACCAAGACAGGCCCCACTGAAGCTTTCTTT. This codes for CASSWTKTGPTEAFF. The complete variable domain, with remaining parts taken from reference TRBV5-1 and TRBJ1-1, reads KAGVTQTPRYLIKTRGQQVTLSCSPISGHRSVSWYQQTPGQGLQFLFEYFSETQRNKGNFPGRFSGRQFSNSRSEMNVSTLELGDSALYLCASSWTKTGPTEAFFGQGTRLTVV.

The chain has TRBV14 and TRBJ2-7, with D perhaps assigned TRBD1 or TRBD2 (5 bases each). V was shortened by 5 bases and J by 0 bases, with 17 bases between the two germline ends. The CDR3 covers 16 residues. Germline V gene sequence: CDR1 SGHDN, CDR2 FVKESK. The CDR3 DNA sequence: TGTGCCAGCAGCAGGCGTCCCGGGACGGTCTCCTACGAGCAGTACTTC. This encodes CASSRRPGTVSYEQYF.

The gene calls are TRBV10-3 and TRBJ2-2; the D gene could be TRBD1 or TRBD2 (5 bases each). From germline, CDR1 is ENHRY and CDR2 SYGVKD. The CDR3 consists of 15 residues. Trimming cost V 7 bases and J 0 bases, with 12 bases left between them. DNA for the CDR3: TGTGCCATCACTGCCGGGGCGACGAACACCGGGGAGCTGTTTTTT. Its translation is CAITAGATNTGELFF.

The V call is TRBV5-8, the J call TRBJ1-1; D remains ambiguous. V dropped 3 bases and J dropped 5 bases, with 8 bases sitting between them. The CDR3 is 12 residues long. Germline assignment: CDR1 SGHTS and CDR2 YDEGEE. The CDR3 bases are TGTGCCAGCAGCTCGATACTTACTGAAGCTTTCTTT. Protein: CASSSILTEAFF.

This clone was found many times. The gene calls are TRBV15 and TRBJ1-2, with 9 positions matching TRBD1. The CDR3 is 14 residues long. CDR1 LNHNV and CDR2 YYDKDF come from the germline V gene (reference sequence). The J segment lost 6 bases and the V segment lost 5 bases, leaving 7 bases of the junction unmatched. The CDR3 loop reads CATSSRRTGDGYTF. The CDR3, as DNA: TGTGCCACCAGCTCTCGACGGACAGGGGATGGCTACACCTTC.

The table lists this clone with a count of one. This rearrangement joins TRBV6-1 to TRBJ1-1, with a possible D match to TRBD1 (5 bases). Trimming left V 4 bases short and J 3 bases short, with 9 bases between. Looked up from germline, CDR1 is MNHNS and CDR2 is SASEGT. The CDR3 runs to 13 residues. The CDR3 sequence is CASSGRGDTEAFF. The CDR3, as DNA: TGTGCCAGCAGTGGCCGGGGGGACACTGAAGCTTTCTTT.

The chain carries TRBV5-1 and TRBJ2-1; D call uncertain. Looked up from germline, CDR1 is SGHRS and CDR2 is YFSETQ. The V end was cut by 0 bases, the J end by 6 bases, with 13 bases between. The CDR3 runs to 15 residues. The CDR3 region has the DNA TGCGCCAGCAGCTTGGTCTGGAGAACTGGCAATGAGCAGTTCTTC. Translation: CASSLVWRTGNEQFF.

CDR3 sequence reads: CASSLPRQGKVNTEAFF. In DNA, the CDR3 is TGTGCCAGCAGCTTACCCCGGCAGGGTAAGGTGAACACTGAAGCTTTCTTT. The V call is TRBV7-9, the J call TRBJ1-1; possible D gene TRBD1, 5 bases. From germline, CDR1 is SEHNR and CDR2 FQNEAQ (reference sequence). The V gene lost 2 bases and the J gene lost 0 bases, with 16 bases spanning the gap. CDR3 length equals 17 residues. Full variable domain (remainder filled in from reference TRBV7-9 and TRBJ1-1): DTGVSQNPRHKITKRGQNVTFRCDPISEHNRLYWYRQTLGQGPEFLTYFQNEAQLEKSRLLSDRFSAERPKGSFSTLEIQRTEQGDSAMYLCASSLPRQGKVNTEAFFGQGTRLTVV.

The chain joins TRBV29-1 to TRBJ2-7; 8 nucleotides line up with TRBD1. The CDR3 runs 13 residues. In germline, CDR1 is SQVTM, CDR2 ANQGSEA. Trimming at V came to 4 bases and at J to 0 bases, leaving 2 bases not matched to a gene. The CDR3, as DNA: TGCAGCGTTGGAGACAGGGGCTCCTACGAGCAGTACTTC. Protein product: CSVGDRGSYEQYF.

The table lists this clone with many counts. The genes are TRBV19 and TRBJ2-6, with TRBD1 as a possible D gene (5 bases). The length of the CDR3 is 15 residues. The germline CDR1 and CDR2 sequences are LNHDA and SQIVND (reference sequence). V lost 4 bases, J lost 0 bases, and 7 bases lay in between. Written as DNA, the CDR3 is TGTGCCAGTAGTAGCAGGGTCTCTGGGGCCAACGTCCTGACTTTC. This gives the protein CASSSRVSGANVLTF.

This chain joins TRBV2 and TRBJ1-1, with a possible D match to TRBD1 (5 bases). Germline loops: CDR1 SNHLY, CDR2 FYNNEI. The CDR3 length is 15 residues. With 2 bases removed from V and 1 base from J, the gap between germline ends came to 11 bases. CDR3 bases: TGTGCCAGCAGTGAAAAGGGGCTCGGGAACACTGAAGCTTTCTTT. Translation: CASSEKGLGNTEAFF. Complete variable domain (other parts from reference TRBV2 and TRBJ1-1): EPEVTQTPSHQVTQMGQEVILRCVPISNHLYFYWYRQILGQKVEFLVSFYNNEISEKSEIFDDQFSVERPDGSNFTLKIRSTKLEDSAMYFCASSEKGLGNTEAFFGQGTRLTVV.

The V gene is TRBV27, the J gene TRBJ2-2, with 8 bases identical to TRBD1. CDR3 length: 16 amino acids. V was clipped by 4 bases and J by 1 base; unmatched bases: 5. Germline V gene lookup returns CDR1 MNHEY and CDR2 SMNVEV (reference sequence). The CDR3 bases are TGTGCCAGCAGTTCGTGGACAGGGAAGAACACCGGGGAGCTGTTTTTT. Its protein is CASSSWTGKNTGELFF.

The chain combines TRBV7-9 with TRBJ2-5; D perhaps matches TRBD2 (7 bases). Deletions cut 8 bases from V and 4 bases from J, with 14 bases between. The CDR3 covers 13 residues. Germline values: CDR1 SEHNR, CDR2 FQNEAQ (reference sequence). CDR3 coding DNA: TGTGCCAGCTCACGGGGGGCCACAGAGACCCAGTACTTC. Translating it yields CASSRGATETQYF.

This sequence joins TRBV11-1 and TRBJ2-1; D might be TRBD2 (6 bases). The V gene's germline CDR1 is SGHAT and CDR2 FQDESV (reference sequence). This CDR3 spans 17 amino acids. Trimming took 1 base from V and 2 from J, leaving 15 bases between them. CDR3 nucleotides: TGTGCCAGCAGCTTAGTAGCTTCCGGGAGCACCTACAATGAGCAGTTCTTC. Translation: CASSLVASGSTYNEQFF.

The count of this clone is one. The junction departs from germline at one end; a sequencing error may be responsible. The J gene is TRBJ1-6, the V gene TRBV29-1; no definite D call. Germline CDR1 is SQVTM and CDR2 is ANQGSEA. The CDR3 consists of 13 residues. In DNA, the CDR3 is TGCAGCGTGCGGGCCTCCGATAATTCACCCCTCCACTTT. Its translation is CSVRASDNSPLHF.

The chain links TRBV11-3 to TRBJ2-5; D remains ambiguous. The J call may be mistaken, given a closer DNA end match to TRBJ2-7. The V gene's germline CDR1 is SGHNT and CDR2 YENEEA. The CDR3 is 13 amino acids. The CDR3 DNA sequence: TGTGCCAGCAGCTCAGACAAAGCCTACGAGCAGTACTTC. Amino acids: CASSSDKAYEQYF.

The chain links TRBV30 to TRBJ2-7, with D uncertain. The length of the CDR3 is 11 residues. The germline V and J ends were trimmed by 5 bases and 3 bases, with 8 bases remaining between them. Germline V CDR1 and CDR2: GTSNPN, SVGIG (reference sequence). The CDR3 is CAWGSYYEQYF. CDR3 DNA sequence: TGTGCCTGGGGATCCTACTACGAGCAGTACTTC. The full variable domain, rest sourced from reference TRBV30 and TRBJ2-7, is SQTIHQWPATLVQPVGSPLSLECTVEGTSNPNLYWYRQAAGRGLQLLFYSVGIGQISSEVPQNLSASRPQDRQFILSSKKLLLSDSGFYLCAWGSYYEQYFGPGTRLTVT.

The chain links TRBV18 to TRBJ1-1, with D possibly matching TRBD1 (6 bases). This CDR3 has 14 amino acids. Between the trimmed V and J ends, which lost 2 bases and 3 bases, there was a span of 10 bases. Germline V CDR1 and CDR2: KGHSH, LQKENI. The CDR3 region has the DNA TGTGCCAGCTCACCAGGGGGCGCAGACACTGAAGCTTTCTTT. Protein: CASSPGGADTEAFF.

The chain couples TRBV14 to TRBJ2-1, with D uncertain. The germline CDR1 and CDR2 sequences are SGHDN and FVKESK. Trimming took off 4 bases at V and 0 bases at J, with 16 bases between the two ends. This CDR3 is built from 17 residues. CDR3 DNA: TGTGCCAGCAGCCGCTCGGGTTTAAGGGACTCCTACAATGAGCAGTTCTTC. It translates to CASSRSGLRDSYNEQFF. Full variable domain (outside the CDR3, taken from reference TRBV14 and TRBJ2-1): EAGVTQFPSHSVIEKGQTVTLRCDPISGHDNLYWYRRVMGKEIKFLLHFVKESKQDESGMPNNRFLAERTGGTYSTLKVQPAELEDSGVYFCASSRSGLRDSYNEQFFGPGTRLTVL.

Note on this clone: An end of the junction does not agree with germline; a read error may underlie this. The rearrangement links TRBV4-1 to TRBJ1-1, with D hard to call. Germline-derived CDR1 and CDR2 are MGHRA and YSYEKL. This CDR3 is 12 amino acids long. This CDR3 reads CASSQDEGRNLF. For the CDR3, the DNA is TGCGCCAGCAGCCAAGACGAGGGTAGAAATCTCTTT.

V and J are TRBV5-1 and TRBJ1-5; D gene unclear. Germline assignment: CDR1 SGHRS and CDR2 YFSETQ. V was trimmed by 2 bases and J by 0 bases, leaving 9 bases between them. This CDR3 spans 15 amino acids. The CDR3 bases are TGCGCCAGCAGCTTAGGGCCTAGTAGCAATCAGCCCCAGCATTTT. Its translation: CASSLGPSSNQPQHF.